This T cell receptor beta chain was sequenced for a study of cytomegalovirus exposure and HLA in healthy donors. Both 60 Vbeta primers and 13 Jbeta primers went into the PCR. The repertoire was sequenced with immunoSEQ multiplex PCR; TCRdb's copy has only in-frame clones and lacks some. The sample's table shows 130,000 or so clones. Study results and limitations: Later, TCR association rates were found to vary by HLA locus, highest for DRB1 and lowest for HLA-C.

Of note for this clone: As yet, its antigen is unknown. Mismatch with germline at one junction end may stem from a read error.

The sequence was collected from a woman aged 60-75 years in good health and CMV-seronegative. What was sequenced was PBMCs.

CDR3 in amino acids: CASSLRVIGPGETQYF. DNA for the CDR3: TGTGCTAGCAGCCTGAGGGTCATAGGGCCGGGGGAGACCCAGTACTTC. The chain employs TRBV7-7 and TRBJ2-5, with a possible D match to TRBD2 (5 bases). The CDR3 sequence is 16 residues long. CDR1 is SSHAT and CDR2 is FNYEAQ in the germline V gene (reference sequence).